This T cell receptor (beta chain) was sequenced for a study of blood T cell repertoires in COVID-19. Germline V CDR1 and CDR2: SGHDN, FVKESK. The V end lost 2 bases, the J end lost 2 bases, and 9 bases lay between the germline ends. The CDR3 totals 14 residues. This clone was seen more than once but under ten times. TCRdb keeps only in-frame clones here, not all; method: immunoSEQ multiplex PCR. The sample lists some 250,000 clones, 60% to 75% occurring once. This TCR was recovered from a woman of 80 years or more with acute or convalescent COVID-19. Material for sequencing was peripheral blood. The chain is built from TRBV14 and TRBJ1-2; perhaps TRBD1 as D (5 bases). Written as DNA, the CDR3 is TGTGCCAGCAGCCAACAGGGAAGGAACTATGGCTACACCTTC. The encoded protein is CASSQQGRNYGYTF. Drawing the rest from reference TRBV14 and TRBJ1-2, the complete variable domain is EAGVTQFPSHSVIEKGQTVTLRCDPISGHDNLYWYRRVMGKEIKFLLHFVKESKQDESGMPNNRFLAERTGGTYSTLKVQPAELEDSGVYFCASSQQGRNYGYTFGSGTRLTVV.